Each of the 10 T cell receptor beta chains below was sequenced from the same sample in a study of blood T cell repertoires in COVID-19. The protocol was immunoSEQ multiplex PCR, while the TCRdb copy is restricted to in-frame clones and leaves out a portion. Here the sample spans tens of thousands of clones, approximately 91% being singletons. The material sequenced was peripheral blood. The receptors here all came from a woman between 65 and 79 years old with acute or convalescent COVID-19.

This clone occurred once. The genes are TRBV5-4 and TRBJ2-3; 16 nucleotides match TRBD2. The CDR3 spans 18 residues. Germline V CDR1 and CDR2: SGHNT, YYREEE (reference sequence). The junction had 6 bases not matched to a gene; V was cut back by 5 bases and J by 0 bases. The CDR3 DNA is TGTGCCAGCAGTCGGGGACTAGCGGGGGGGGTGAGCACAGATACGCAGTATTTT. Translation gives CASSRGLAGGVSTDTQYF.

CDR3 DNA: TGTGCCAGCAAAATTGGCAGGGGGATCTATGGCTACACCTTC. It yields the protein CASKIGRGIYGYTF. The chain couples TRBV28 to TRBJ1-2, with 7 bases aligning to TRBD1. CDR1 is MDHEN and CDR2 is SYDVKM in the germline V gene. The length of the CDR3 is 14 residues. The V gene end was trimmed by 7 bases and the J gene end by 4 bases; junction bases not matched to a gene: 9.

V and J are TRBV2 and TRBJ2-1, with 13 nucleotides matching TRBD2. The V and J ends lost 8 bases and 10 bases, in that order; junction bases with no gene match: 14. CDR1 and CDR2 from the germline V gene are SNHLY and FYNNEI. This CDR3 spans 16 amino acids. The CDR3 DNA sequence: TGTGCCAGCGCCCGTTCGACTAGCGGGGGGTTAGGCGAGCAGTTCTTC. This gives the protein CASARSTSGGLGEQFF. Full variable domain (remainder filled in from reference TRBV2 and TRBJ2-1): EPEVTQTPSHQVTQMGQEVILRCVPISNHLYFYWYRQILGQKVEFLVSFYNNEISEKSEIFDDQFSVERPDGSNFTLKIRSTKLEDSAMYFCASARSTSGGLGEQFFGPGTRLTVL.

This clone was seen just once. This chain connects TRBV5-1 to TRBJ2-7; D gene unclear. Per germline, CDR1 SGHRS and CDR2 YFSETQ. The CDR3 covers 12 residues. V was clipped by 2 bases and J by 4 bases, with 7 bases between them. CDR3 in amino acids: CASSLTRYEQYF. Written as DNA, the CDR3 is TGCGCCAGCAGCTTAACTCGTTACGAGCAGTACTTC.

This rearrangement joins TRBV18 to TRBJ1-1; D is undetermined. The CDR3 is 13 residues long. With 2 bases removed from V and 7 bases from J, the gap between germline ends came to 11 bases. Per the germline V gene, CDR1 is KGHSH and CDR2 is LQKENI. DNA for the CDR3: TGTGCCAGCTCACCAAGATTGGCAGATGAAGCTTTCTTT. Its protein is CASSPRLADEAFF.

The chain is built from TRBV6-4 and TRBJ1-6; possibly TRBD1 for D (6 bases). The CDR3 is made up of 14 amino acids. V lost 2 bases, J lost 7 bases, and 9 bases lay in between. CDR1 MRHNA and CDR2 SNTAGT come from the germline V gene. The DNA of the CDR3 is TGTGCCAGCAGTGACCGCGACAGGAATTCACCCCTCCACTTT. Translating gives CASSDRDRNSPLHF.

The rearrangement joins TRBV4-2 to TRBJ2-5, with 12 bases lining up with TRBD2. The V gene's germline CDR1 is LGHNA and CDR2 YNFKEQ. This CDR3 is built from 16 residues. The trim removed 4 bases at V and 5 bases at J, leaving 8 bases unmatched. The CDR3: CASSPRLAGVGETQYF. CDR3 sequence (DNA): TGTGCCAGCAGCCCTAGACTAGCGGGAGTGGGTGAGACCCAGTACTTC.

The CDR3 coding sequence is TGTGCCAGCAGCCTGACAGGGGGGTTAGGTAGTTCACCCCTCCACTTT. Translation: CASSLTGGLGSSPLHF. J is TRBJ1-6 and V is TRBV7-9; TRBD1 aligns across 9 bases. This CDR3 is built from 16 residues. Germline lookup yields CDR1 SEHNR and CDR2 FQNEAQ (reference sequence). V lost 5 bases and J lost 9; bases outside the gene matches: 11.

As regards this clone: The same CDR3 is also encoded by other DNA sequences in this sample. The V gene is TRBV12-3 or TRBV12-4, the J gene TRBJ1-1; D unresolved. The CDR3 runs to 13 residues. Trimming removed 3 bases from V and 0 bases from J, with 5 bases in between. The CDR3 bases are TGTGCCAGCAGTTTTTCGGTGAACACTGAAGCTTTCTTT. Translating gives CASSFSVNTEAFF.

The rearrangement uses TRBV6-6 and TRBJ1-6; D is undetermined. V lost 2 bases and J 7 bases, leaving 9 bases between the germline ends. Germline lookup yields CDR1 MNHNY and CDR2 SVGAGI (reference sequence). The CDR3 covers 14 residues. CDR3 coding DNA: TGTGCCAGCAGTTACGGGCAGTCCAATTCACCCCTCCACTTT. It encodes CASSYGQSNSPLHF.